The present TCR beta chain was sequenced within a study of shared clonotypes between healthy human individuals. The study, taken as a whole, reports: Clonotypes shared by all four sorted-subset donors had higher generation probabilities than non-shared clonotypes. Naive subsets typically showed greater estimated richness than memory subsets.

Comments on this clone: The antigen remains undetermined.

Profiled with immunoSEQ multiplex PCR; TCRdb holds only in-frame clones, not every one. The sample has some 1 million clones; around 74% are singletons. This TCR was recovered from a young man in good health. The specimen sequenced was memory CD4+ T cells sorted from blood. Described subset: CD45RA-negative fraction.

The CDR3 loop is CASSPEGSGRWNEQYF. The CDR3 DNA reads TGTGCCAGCAGCCCCGAGGGTAGCGGGAGATGGAACGAGCAGTACTTC. The chain is built from TRBV7-9 and TRBJ2-7; 9 nucleotides agree with TRBD2. Germline-derived CDR1 and CDR2 are SEHNR and FQNEAQ (reference sequence). CDR3 length equals 16 residues. Trimming took 5 bases from V and 5 from J; bases not matched to a gene: 13.